This T cell receptor beta chain was sequenced in a study of cytomegalovirus exposure and HLA in healthy donors. Study-level results: TCR sequences were mostly rare, though some public TCRs occurred in many donors.

Concerning this clone: What it recognizes is unknown.

CDR1 SGHTA and CDR2 FQGNSA come from the germline V gene. This CDR3 has 11 amino acids. Use of 60 Vbeta and 13 Jbeta primers characterized the PCR. This table comes from immunoSEQ multiplex PCR, and its TCRdb copy is limited to in-frame clones, with some not included. The sample lists about 85,000 clones, 80% occurring once. The genes are TRBV7-2 and TRBJ2-5; D gene unclear. The end of the DNA is better explained by TRBJ2-7, so the J call may be wrong. The sequence came from a man aged 50 to 59 in good health and CMV-seropositive. Sequenced material: PBMCs. The CDR3 spells CASSPAYEQYF. The DNA for the CDR3 is TGTGCCAGCAGTCCCGCCTACGAGCAGTACTTC.